The 27 T cell receptor beta chains below all came from one sample that was sequenced in a study of blood T cell repertoires in COVID-19. The assay was immunoSEQ multiplex PCR, and TCRdb's table has in-frame clones only and misses some. The data hold around 200,000 clones, with more than 85% observed a single time. Sequenced input: peripheral blood. The source is a man between 25 and 39 years old with acute or convalescent COVID-19.

In nucleotides, the CDR3 is TGTGCCAGCCACTCTATGGACAGGGGGAGAACCGGGGAGCTGTTTTTT. It is translated as CASHSMDRGRTGELFF. The chain combines TRBV5-4 with TRBJ2-2, with TRBD1 matching 10 bases. The CDR3 is 16 residues long. Germline loops: CDR1 SGHNT, CDR2 YYREEE (reference sequence). V trimming: 7 bases; J trimming: 5 bases; junction bases outside the gene matches: 11.

The rearrangement links TRBV2 to TRBJ1-6; D uncertain. This CDR3 has 14 residues. The V and J ends lost 9 bases and 4 bases respectively, with 13 bases between them. CDR1 and CDR2 from the germline V gene are SNHLY and FYNNEI. The CDR3 sequence is CASGRRGYNSPLHF. CDR3 nucleotide sequence: TGTGCCAGTGGACGACGGGGATATAATTCACCCCTCCACTTT.

This chain joins TRBV27 and TRBJ2-1; 14 nucleotides align to TRBD2. The germline gives CDR1 MNHEY, CDR2 SMNVEV (reference sequence). The CDR3 contains 18 residues. The J segment lost 7 bases and the V segment lost 5 bases, leaving 13 bases of the junction unmatched. The CDR3 spells CASSPQGLAGAGVNEQFF. The DNA for the CDR3 is TGTGCCAGCAGTCCCCAGGGACTAGCGGGAGCTGGTGTGAATGAGCAGTTCTTC.

This clone was seen a few times. The chain carries TRBV6-2 or TRBV6-3 and TRBJ2-3; 13 bases agree with TRBD2. J lost 1 base, V lost 3 bases, and 7 bases had no gene match. Germline assignment: CDR1 MNHEY and CDR2 SVGEGT. The CDR3 runs to 18 residues. As DNA, the CDR3 is TGTGCCAGCAGTTATCCGACTAGCGGGGGGCCCCGCACAGATACGCAGTATTTT. Protein: CASSYPTSGGPRTDTQYF.

The J gene is TRBJ2-2, the V gene TRBV30; 8 bases agree with TRBD1. This CDR3 has 13 residues. The ends lost 3 bases at V and 6 bases at J; junction bases unmatched: 3. CDR1 GTSNPN and CDR2 SVGIG come from the germline V gene (reference sequence). DNA of the CDR3: TGTGCCTGGAGGTGGACAGGGCCCGGGGAGCTGTTTTTT. Protein: CAWRWTGPGELFF.

The chain couples TRBV5-1 to TRBJ1-4, with D maybe TRBD1 (5 bases). CDR1 is SGHRS, CDR2 YFSETQ, per germline. The CDR3 is 14 residues long. V was shortened by 4 bases and J by 7 bases, with 14 bases between the two germline ends. The CDR3 loop is CASSPGVGGEKLFF. CDR3 bases: TGCGCCAGCAGCCCGGGGGTAGGAGGTGAAAAACTGTTTTTT.

This clone is labeled medium-sized (0.01 to 0.1%). The sample holds other DNA sequences that translate to the same CDR3. The V call is TRBV7-9, the J call TRBJ1-2; D is unresolved. This CDR3 contains 14 residues. Germline loops: CDR1 SEHNR, CDR2 FQNEAQ (reference sequence). V lost 1 base, J lost 5 bases, and 11 bases lay in between. CDR3 sequence (DNA): TGTGCCAGCAGCTTAGAAGTTGCGGTTTATGGCTACACCTTC. This codes for CASSLEVAVYGYTF.

The chain has TRBV15 and TRBJ2-7; a weak D match, TRBD1 (5 bases). This CDR3 spans 12 amino acids. Germline V lookup: CDR1 LNHNV, CDR2 YYDKDF (reference sequence). The V end lost 5 bases, the J end lost 13 bases, and 18 bases lay between the germline ends. CDR3 protein: CATSEPWGREYF. The DNA for the CDR3 is TGTGCCACCAGCGAACCCTGGGGCAGGGAATACTTC. The complete variable domain, with remaining parts taken from reference TRBV15 and TRBJ2-7, reads DAMVIQNPRYQVTQFGKPVTLSCSQTLNHNVMYWYQQKSSQAPKLLFHYYDKDFNNEADTPDNFQSRRPNTSFCFLDIRSPGLGDTAMYLCATSEPWGREYFGPGTRLTVT.

The V call is TRBV6-5, the J call TRBJ1-4; D ambiguous. V gave up 5 bases and J gave up 4 bases, with 14 bases separating them. The CDR3 sequence is 15 residues long. Germline V gives CDR1 MNHEY, CDR2 SVGAGI. DNA of the CDR3: TGTGCCAGCAGTAGATCAGGAGGAAGTAATGAAAAACTGTTTTTT. Amino acid sequence: CASSRSGGSNEKLFF.

This clone occurred once. The chain is built from TRBV5-3 and TRBJ1-6; weak D call: TRBD1 (5 bases). TRBV5-3 is labeled an ORF, and its function is uncertain. V lost 0 bases and J lost 3, with 16 bases in between. This CDR3 has 18 residues. CDR3 region: CARSLAMGNGGYNSPLHF. The CDR3 bases are TGTGCCAGAAGCTTGGCTATGGGGAACGGGGGCTATAATTCACCCCTCCACTTT.

This clone was counted ten times or more. The V and J genes are TRBV4-2 and TRBJ1-1, with D maybe TRBD1 (6 bases). Trimming stripped 0 bases from V and 0 bases from J, with 8 bases between. The CDR3 is 15 residues long. Germline V gene lookup returns CDR1 LGHNA and CDR2 YNFKEQ. CDR3 sequence (DNA): TGTGCCAGCAGCCAAGATTGGACAGTGAACACTGAAGCTTTCTTT. This codes for CASSQDWTVNTEAFF.

J is TRBJ2-5 and V is TRBV28, with 12 bases aligning to TRBD2. V dropped 5 bases and J dropped 5; count of bases not matched to a gene: 6. The length of the CDR3 is 15 residues. Germline CDR1 reads MDHEN; CDR2 reads SYDVKM. The CDR3 spells CASSRLAGADETQYF. The CDR3 nucleotides are TGTGCCAGCAGTCGACTAGCGGGGGCCGATGAGACCCAGTACTTC.

Details on this clone: Other DNA variants within this sample encode the same CDR3. V usage is TRBV5-1 and J usage is TRBJ2-1; 10 positions agree with TRBD1. V lost 4 bases, J lost 4 bases, and 5 bases stayed unmatched. CDR3 size: 15 residues. Germline V gene lookup returns CDR1 SGHRS and CDR2 YFSETQ. The DNA of the CDR3 is TGCGCCAGCAGCCTAGGGGACAGGGGTTACAATGAGCAGTTCTTC. Its protein product is CASSLGDRGYNEQFF.

This clone came up a few times. Other DNA variants within this sample encode the same CDR3. The V and J genes are TRBV29-1 and TRBJ1-2, with D unclear. Germline V lookup: CDR1 SQVTM, CDR2 ANQGSEA. The CDR3 runs to 11 residues. The ends were cut back, 3 bases at V and 5 bases at J, with 7 bases in the middle. Here the CDR3 DNA reads TGCAGCGTTGACGCCGGGTATGGCTACACCTTC. It specifies CSVDAGYGYTF.

The gene calls are TRBV6-5 and TRBJ2-7; D is possibly TRBD1 (6 bases). Germline V lookup: CDR1 MNHEY, CDR2 SVGAGI. The CDR3 contains 12 residues. V dropped 4 bases and J dropped 4 bases, with 8 bases sitting between them. CDR3 loop: CASSSQGYEQYF. The CDR3 DNA is TGTGCCAGCAGTTCACAGGGATACGAGCAGTACTTC.

V gene TRBV9 combines with J gene TRBJ1-3; TRBD1 might be the D (6 bases). Trimming pared 2 bases from V and 3 bases from J, leaving 6 bases between. This CDR3 has 13 amino acids. The germline V gene encodes CDR1 SGDLS and CDR2 YYNGEE. Here the CDR3 DNA reads TGTGCCAGCAGCGTGGACAGTGGAAACACCATATATTTT. It codes for CASSVDSGNTIYF.

This clone was seen a few times. This chain links TRBV19 with TRBJ1-5; D possibly corresponds to TRBD1 (6 bases). CDR1 and CDR2 from the germline V gene are LNHDA and SQIVND (reference sequence). The CDR3 totals 14 residues. V was shortened by 7 bases and J by 5 bases, with 15 bases between the two germline ends. CDR3 in DNA: TGTGCCAGTACCACTGGACAGAACTATCAGCCCCAGCATTTT. This translates into CASTTGQNYQPQHF.

The V gene is TRBV28, the J gene TRBJ1-3; tentative D call: TRBD1 (6 bases). Germline V gene data show CDR1 as MDHEN and CDR2 as SYDVKM. The CDR3 has 14 residues. Trimming left V 10 bases short and J 4 bases short, with 17 bases between. The CDR3 protein is CATHRDKSGNTIYF. In DNA, the CDR3 is TGTGCCACCCACCGGGACAAAAGCGGAAACACCATATATTTT.

The V call is TRBV7-9, the J call TRBJ2-7; TRBD2 is a possible D gene (6 bases). This CDR3 comprises 12 residues. CDR1 is SEHNR and CDR2 is FQNEAQ in the germline V gene (reference sequence). Between the trimmed V and J ends, which lost 4 bases and 7 bases, there was a span of 11 bases. Here the CDR3 reads CASSYTAGEQYF. The CDR3 DNA reads as TGTGCCAGCAGCTACACGGCGGGGGAGCAGTACTTC. Drawing the rest from reference TRBV7-9 and TRBJ2-7, the complete variable domain is DTGVSQNPRHKITKRGQNVTFRCDPISEHNRLYWYRQTLGQGPEFLTYFQNEAQLEKSRLLSDRFSAERPKGSFSTLEIQRTEQGDSAMYLCASSYTAGEQYFGPGTRLTVT.

The chain carries TRBV5-4 and TRBJ2-2, with D unclear. V dropped 4 bases and J dropped 0 bases, with 10 bases sitting between them. Germline-derived CDR1 and CDR2 are SGHNT and YYREEE (reference sequence). The CDR3 runs to 15 residues. The CDR3 loop reads CASSLGQSNTGELFF. The DNA for the CDR3 is TGTGCCAGCAGCCTGGGTCAGTCGAACACCGGGGAGCTGTTTTTT. Looking up the rest from reference TRBV5-4 and TRBJ2-2 gives the full variable domain: ETGVTQSPTHLIKTRGQQVTLRCSSQSGHNTVSWYQQALGQGPQFIFQYYREEENGRGNFPPRFSGLQFPNYSSELNVNALELDDSALYLCASSLGQSNTGELFFGEGSRLTVL.

J is TRBJ1-2 and V is TRBV28, with D perhaps TRBD1 (6 bases). This CDR3 contains 14 residues. Germline CDR1 and CDR2: MDHEN and SYDVKM. The V end lost 2 bases, the J end lost 7 bases, and 14 bases lay between the germline ends. CDR3 DNA sequence: TGTGCCAGCAGTTTAGGGGGGGCTTCTTCTGGCTACACCTTC. Its protein is CASSLGGASSGYTF.

The chain employs TRBV2 and TRBJ1-5; 9 positions agree with TRBD1. The CDR3 covers 12 residues. Per the germline V gene, CDR1 is SNHLY and CDR2 is FYNNEI. Trimming cost V 10 bases and J 6 bases; bases outside gene matches: 4. The CDR3 spells CATGQGPQPQHF. The CDR3 DNA reads as TGTGCCACCGGACAGGGGCCTCAGCCCCAGCATTTT.

The V call is TRBV5-1, the J call TRBJ2-2; possible D gene TRBD1, 6 bases. Trimming pared 4 bases from V and 5 bases from J, leaving 15 bases between. CDR1 is SGHRS and CDR2 is YFSETQ in the germline V gene. CDR3 length: 15 amino acids. The CDR3 reads CASSQRRTETGELFF. The CDR3 coding sequence is TGCGCCAGCAGCCAACGGAGGACAGAAACCGGGGAGCTGTTTTTT.

This clone showed up just once. The chain has TRBV5-4 and TRBJ2-1; D not certain. Germline CDR1 and CDR2: SGHNT and YYREEE (reference sequence). V shed 4 bases and J shed 5 bases, with 7 bases lying between them. The CDR3 spans 12 residues. The CDR3 nucleotides are TGTGCCAGCAGCCAAAGCAACAATGAGCAGTTCTTC. Translating it yields CASSQSNNEQFF.

This chain connects TRBV6-6 to TRBJ1-5; no reliable D call. Deletions cut 5 bases from V and 2 bases from J, with 10 bases between. CDR1 and CDR2 from the germline V gene are MNHNY and SVGAGI (reference sequence). The CDR3 contains 14 residues. The CDR3 here is CASSLTAGNQPQHF. The CDR3 coding sequence is TGTGCCAGCAGTCTTACAGCGGGCAATCAGCCCCAGCATTTT.

The chain links TRBV7-6 to TRBJ1-2, with TRBD1 matching over 9 bases. CDR1 and CDR2 (germline): SGHVS, FNYEAQ. The CDR3 spans 17 residues. Trimming took 5 bases from V and 8 from J; bases not matched to a gene: 18. This chain's CDR3 is CASSTAAHLTGTGGYTF. The DNA of the CDR3 is TGTGCCAGCAGCACAGCCGCTCACCTCACCGGGACAGGGGGCTACACCTTC.

This chain joins TRBV3-1 (or the pseudogene TRBV3-2) and TRBJ1-1; D might be TRBD1 (5 bases). V was cut by 6 bases and J by 0 bases, with 14 bases left in between. The CDR3 consists of 15 residues. Germline V gives CDR1 LGHDT, CDR2 YNNKEL (reference sequence). Written as DNA, the CDR3 is TGTGCCAGCAGGCCCGGACAAGGCATGAACACTGAAGCTTTCTTT. It yields the protein CASRPGQGMNTEAFF.